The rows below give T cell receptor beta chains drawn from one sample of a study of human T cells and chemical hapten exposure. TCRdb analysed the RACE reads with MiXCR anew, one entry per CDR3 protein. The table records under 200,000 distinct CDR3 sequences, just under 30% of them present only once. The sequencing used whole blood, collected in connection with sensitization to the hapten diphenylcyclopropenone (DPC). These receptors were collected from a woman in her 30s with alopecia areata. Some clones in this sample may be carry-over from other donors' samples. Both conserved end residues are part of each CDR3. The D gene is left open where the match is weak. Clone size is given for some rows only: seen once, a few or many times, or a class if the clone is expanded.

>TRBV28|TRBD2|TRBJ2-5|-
TGTGCCAGCAGTCAAGGGGGTAGCGGGGTCCGAGAGACCCAGTACTTC
CASSQGGSGVRETQYF
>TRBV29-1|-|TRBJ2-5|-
TGCAGCGTTGCACTAGTGGAAGAGACCCAGTACTTC
CSVALVEETQYF
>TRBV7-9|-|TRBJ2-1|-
TGTGCCAGCACCCCGGTCTCGGACGGCTACAATGAGCAGTTCTTC
CASTPVSDGYNEQFF
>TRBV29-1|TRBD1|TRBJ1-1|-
TGCAGCGTTGAAGCGAGACAGGGAGCTTTCTTT
CSVEARQGAFF
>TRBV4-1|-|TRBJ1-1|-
TGCGCCAGCAGCCAAACGACAGTAACGAACACTGAAGCTTTCTTT
CASSQTTVTNTEAFF
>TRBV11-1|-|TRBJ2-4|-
TGTGCCAGCAGCTTAGCGGGGGACACCAAAAACATTCAGTACTTC
CASSLAGDTKNIQYF
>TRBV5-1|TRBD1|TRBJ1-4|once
TGCGCCAGCACCCTCGGGACAGCGGATGAAAAACTGTTTTTT
CASTLGTADEKLFF
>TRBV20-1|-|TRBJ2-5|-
TGCAGTGCTAGAGATTCACCAAGGGTGAGGACCCAGTACTTC
CSARDSPRVRTQYF
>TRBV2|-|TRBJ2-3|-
TGTGCCAGCAGTGTCGAGGACACCGGAACAGATACGCAGTATTTT
CASSVEDTGTDTQYF
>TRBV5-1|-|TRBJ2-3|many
TGCGCCAGCAGACAGGGAGGTGCAGATACGCAGTATTTT
CASRQGGADTQYF
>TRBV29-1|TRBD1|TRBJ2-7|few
TGCAGCGTGCTCTGGACAGGGCTACACGAGCAGTACTTC
CSVLWTGLHEQYF
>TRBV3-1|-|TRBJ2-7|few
TGTGCCAGCAGCCAAATGCCACGGAGCTCCTACGAGCAGTACTTC
CASSQMPRSSYEQYF
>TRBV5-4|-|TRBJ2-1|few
TGTGCCAGCAGCCCGGCAGGGGACTACCGAAACAATGAGCAGTTCTTC
CASSPAGDYRNNEQFF